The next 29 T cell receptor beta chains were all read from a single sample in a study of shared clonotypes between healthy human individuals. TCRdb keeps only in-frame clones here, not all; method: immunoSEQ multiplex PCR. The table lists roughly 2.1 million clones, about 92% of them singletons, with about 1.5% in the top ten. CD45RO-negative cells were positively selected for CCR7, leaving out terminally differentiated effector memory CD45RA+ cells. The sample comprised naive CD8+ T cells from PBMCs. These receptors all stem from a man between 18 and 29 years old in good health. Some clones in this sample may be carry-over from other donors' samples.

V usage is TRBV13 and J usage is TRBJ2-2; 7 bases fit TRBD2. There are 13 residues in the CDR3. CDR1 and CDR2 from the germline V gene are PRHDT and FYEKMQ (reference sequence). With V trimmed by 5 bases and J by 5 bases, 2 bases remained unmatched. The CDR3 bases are TGTGCCAGCAGCCGGACTAGGACCGGGGAGCTGTTTTTT. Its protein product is CASSRTRTGELFF.

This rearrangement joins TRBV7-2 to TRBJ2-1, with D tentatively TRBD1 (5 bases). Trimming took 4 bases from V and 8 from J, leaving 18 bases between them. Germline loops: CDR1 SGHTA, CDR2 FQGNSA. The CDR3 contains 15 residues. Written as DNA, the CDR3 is TGTGCCAGCAGCTCTAGGGGTTACAGTTCGGATGAGCAGTTCTTC. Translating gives CASSSRGYSSDEQFF.

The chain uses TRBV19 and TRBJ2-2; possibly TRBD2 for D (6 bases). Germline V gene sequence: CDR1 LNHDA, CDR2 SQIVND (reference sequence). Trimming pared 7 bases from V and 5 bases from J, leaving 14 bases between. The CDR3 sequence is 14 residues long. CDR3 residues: CASTRDSRTGELFF. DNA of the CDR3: TGTGCCAGTACTAGGGACTCTCGGACCGGGGAGCTGTTTTTT.

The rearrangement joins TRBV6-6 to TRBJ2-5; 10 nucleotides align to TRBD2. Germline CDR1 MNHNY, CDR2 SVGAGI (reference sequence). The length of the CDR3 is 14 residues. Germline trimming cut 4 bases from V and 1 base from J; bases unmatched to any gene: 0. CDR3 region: CASSLAGGQETQYF. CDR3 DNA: TGTGCCAGCAGTTTAGCGGGAGGCCAAGAGACCCAGTACTTC.

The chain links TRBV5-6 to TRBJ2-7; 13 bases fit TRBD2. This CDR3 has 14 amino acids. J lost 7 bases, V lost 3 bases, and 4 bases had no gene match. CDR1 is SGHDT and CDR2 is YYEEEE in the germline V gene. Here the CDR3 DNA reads TGTGCCAGCAGCTCCGGGACTAGCGGGAAAGAGCAGTACTTC. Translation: CASSSGTSGKEQYF.

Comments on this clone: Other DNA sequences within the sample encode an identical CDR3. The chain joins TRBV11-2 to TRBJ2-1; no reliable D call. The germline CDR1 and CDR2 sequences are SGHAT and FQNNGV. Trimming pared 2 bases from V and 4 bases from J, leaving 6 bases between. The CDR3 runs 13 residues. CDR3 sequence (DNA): TGTGCCAGCAGCTTAACTTTTTACAATGAGCAGTTCTTC. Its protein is CASSLTFYNEQFF.

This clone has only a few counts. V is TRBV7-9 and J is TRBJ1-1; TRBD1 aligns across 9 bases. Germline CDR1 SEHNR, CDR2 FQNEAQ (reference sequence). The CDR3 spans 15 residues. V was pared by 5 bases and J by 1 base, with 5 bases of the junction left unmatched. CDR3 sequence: CASSTQQGANTEAFF. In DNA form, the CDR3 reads TGTGCCAGCAGCACCCAACAGGGGGCGAACACTGAAGCTTTCTTT.

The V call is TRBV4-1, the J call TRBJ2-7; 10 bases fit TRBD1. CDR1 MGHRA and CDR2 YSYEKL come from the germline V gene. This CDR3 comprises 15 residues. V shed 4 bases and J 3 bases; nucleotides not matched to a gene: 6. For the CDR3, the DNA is TGCGCCAGCAGCCCCCGGGGACAGGGGTACTACGAGCAGTACTTC. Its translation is CASSPRGQGYYEQYF.

The CDR3 DNA reads TGTGCCAGTAGTATCACGACAGCCTCGTCTATGAACACTGAAGCTTTCTTT. It codes for CASSITTASSMNTEAFF. The chain carries TRBV19 and TRBJ1-1, with D perhaps TRBD1 (5 bases). Deletions cut 3 bases from V and 0 bases from J, with 17 bases between. CDR1 and CDR2 from the germline V gene are LNHDA and SQIVND (reference sequence). CDR3 length: 17 amino acids.

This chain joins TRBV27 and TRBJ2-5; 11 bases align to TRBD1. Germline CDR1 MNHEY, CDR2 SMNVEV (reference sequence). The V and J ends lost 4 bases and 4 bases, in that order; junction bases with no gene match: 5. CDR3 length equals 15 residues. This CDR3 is CASSSRTGGAETQYF. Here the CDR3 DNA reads TGTGCCAGCAGTTCCCGGACAGGGGGCGCAGAGACCCAGTACTTC.

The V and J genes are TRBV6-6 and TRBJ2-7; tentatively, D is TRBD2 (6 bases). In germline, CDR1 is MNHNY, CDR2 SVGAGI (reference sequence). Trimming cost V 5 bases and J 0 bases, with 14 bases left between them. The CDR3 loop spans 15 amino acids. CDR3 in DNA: TGTGCCAGCAGTCCCTGGGGGGACCTCTCCTACGAGCAGTACTTC. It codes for CASSPWGDLSYEQYF.

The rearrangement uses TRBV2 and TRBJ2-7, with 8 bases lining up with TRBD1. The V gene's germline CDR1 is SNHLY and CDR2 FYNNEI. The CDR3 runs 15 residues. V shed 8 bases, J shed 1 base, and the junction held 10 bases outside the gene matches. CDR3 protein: CASGTGQLESYEQYF. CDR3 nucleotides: TGTGCCAGCGGGACAGGACAGCTAGAGTCCTACGAGCAGTACTTC.

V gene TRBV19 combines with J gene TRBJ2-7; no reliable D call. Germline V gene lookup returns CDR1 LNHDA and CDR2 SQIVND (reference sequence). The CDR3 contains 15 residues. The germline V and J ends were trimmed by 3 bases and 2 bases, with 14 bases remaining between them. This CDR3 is CASSMAPTPPYEQYF. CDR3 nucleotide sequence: TGTGCCAGTAGTATGGCCCCGACCCCTCCCTACGAGCAGTACTTC.

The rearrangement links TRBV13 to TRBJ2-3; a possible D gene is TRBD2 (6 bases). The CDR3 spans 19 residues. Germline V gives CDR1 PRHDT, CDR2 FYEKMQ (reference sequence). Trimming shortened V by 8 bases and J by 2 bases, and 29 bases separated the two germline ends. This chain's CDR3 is CASRYPGGAREAVTDTQYF. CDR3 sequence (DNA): TGTGCCAGCCGCTACCCCGGGGGAGCAAGGGAGGCGGTCACAGATACGCAGTATTTT.

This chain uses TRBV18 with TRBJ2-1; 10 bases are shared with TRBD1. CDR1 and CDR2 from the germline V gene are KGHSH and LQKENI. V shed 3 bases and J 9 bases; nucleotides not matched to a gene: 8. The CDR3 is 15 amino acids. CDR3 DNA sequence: TGTGCCAGCTCACCCCGGGACAGGGGTTTAGGTGAGCAGTTCTTC. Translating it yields CASSPRDRGLGEQFF.

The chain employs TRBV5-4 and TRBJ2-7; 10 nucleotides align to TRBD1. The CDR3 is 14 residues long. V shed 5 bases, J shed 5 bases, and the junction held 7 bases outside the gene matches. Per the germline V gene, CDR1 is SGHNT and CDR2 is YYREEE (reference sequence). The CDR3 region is CASRDDRGLHEQYF. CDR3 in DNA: TGTGCCAGCAGAGATGACAGGGGGCTACACGAGCAGTACTTC.

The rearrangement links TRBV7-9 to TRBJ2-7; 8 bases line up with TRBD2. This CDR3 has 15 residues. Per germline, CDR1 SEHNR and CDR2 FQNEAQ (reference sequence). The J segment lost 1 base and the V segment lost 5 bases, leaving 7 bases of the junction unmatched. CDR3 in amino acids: CASSPIAGPSYEQYF. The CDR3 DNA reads TGTGCCAGCAGCCCGATAGCGGGGCCTTCCTACGAGCAGTACTTC.

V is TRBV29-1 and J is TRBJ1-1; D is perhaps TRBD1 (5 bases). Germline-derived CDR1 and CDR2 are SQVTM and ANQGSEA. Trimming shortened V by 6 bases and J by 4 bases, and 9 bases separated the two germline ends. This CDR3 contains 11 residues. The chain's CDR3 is CSVVRGTEAFF. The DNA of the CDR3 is TGCAGCGTAGTAAGGGGCACTGAAGCTTTCTTT.

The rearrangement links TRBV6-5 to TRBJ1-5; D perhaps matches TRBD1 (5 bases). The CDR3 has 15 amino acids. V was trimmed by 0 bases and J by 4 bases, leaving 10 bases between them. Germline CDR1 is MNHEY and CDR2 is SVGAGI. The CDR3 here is CASSYSIGVNQPQHF. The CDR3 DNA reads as TGTGCCAGCAGTTACTCGATAGGGGTAAATCAGCCCCAGCATTTT.

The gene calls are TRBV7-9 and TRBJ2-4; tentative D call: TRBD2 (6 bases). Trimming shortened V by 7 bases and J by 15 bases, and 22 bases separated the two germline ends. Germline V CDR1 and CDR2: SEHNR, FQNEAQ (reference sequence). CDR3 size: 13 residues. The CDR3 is CASTTGSANWGYF. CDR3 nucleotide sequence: TGTGCCAGCACTACCGGGAGCGCAAATTGGGGGTACTTC. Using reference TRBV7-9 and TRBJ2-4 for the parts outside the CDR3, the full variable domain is DTGVSQNPRHKITKRGQNVTFRCDPISEHNRLYWYRQTLGQGPEFLTYFQNEAQLEKSRLLSDRFSAERPKGSFSTLEIQRTEQGDSAMYLCASTTGSANWGYFGAGTRLSVL.

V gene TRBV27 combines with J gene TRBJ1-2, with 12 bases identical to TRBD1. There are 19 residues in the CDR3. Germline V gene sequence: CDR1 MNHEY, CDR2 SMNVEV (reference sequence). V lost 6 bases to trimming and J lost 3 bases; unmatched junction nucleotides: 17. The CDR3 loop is CASSRLMGQGAPMDYGYTF. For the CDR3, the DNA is TGTGCCAGCAGCAGGCTTATGGGACAGGGGGCGCCCATGGACTATGGCTACACCTTC.

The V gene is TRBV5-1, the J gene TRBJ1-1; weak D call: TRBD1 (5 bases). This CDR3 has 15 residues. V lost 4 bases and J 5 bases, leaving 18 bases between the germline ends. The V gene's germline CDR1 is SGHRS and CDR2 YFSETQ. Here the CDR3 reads CASSPPTPGGTEAFF. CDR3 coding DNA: TGCGCCAGCAGCCCCCCGACACCGGGGGGGACTGAAGCTTTCTTT.

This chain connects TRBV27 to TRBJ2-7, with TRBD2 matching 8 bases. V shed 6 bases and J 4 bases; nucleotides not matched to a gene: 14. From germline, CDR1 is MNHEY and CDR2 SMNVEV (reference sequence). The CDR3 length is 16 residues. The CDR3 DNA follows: TGTGCCAGCAGCCCGATACTAGCGGAGGGATCATACGAGCAGTACTTC. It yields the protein CASSPILAEGSYEQYF.

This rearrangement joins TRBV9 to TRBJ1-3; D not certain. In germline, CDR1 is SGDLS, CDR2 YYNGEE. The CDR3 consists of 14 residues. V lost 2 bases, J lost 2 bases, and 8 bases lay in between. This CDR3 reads CASSVKDAGNTIYF. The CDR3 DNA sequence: TGTGCCAGCAGCGTTAAGGACGCTGGAAACACCATATATTTT.

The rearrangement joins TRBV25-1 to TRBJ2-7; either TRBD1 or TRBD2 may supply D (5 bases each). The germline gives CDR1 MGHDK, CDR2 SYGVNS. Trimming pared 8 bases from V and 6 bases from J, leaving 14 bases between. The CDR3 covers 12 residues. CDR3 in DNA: TGTGCCAGCGAGGCCGGGGCACCCGAGCAGTACTTC. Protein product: CASEAGAPEQYF.

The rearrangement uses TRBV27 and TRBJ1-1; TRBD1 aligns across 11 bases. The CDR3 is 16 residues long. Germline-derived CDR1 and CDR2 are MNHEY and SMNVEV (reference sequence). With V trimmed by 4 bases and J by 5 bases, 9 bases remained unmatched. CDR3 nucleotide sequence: TGTGCCAGCAGTTCACTTCAGGACAGGGGGCCTACTGAAGCTTTCTTT. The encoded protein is CASSSLQDRGPTEAFF.

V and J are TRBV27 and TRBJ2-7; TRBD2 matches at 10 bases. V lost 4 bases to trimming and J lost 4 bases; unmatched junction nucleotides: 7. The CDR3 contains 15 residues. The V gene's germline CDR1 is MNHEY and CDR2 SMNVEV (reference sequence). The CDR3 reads CASSSRLAGLYEQYF. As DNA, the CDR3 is TGTGCCAGCAGTTCCCGACTAGCGGGTCTTTACGAGCAGTACTTC.

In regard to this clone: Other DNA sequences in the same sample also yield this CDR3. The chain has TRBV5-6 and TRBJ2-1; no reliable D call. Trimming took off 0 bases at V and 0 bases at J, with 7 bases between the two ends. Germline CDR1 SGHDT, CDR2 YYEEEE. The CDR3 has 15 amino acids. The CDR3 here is CASSLGGASYNEQFF. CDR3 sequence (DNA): TGTGCCAGCAGCTTGGGCGGAGCCTCCTACAATGAGCAGTTCTTC.

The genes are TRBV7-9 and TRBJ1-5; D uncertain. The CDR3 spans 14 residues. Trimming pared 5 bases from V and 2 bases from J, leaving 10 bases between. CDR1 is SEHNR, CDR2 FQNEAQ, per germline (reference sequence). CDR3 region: CASSDAPRNQPQHF. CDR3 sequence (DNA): TGTGCCAGCAGCGACGCCCCGCGCAATCAGCCCCAGCATTTT.